The T cell receptor (beta chain) described here comes from a study of T cells in Graves' hyperthyroidism and ophthalmopathy. What was amplified from RNA transcripts were TCR beta CDR3 regions. The HTBI primer set served for first-round RT-PCR of the TCR CDR3. MiXCR, run by TCRdb on the multiplex PCR reads, gives a single entry per CDR3 protein. In the table there are about 290,000 distinct CDR3 sequences, approximately 13% of which are singletons. Exclusion of patients followed from uncontrolled infection, other autoimmune disease, pregnancy or lactation. Trimming took 7 bases from V and 5 from J; bases not matched to a gene: 7. The CDR3 sequence is 14 residues long. The V gene's germline CDR1 is SGHRS and CDR2 YFSETQ.

This chain links TRBV5-1 with TRBJ2-5; 11 bases map to TRBD2. This TCR came from a woman in her thirties or forties with Graves' hyperthyroidism. The sample consisted of blood. CDR3: CASRLAGFGETQYF. Here the CDR3 DNA reads TGCGCCAGCCGACTAGCGGGATTCGGGGAGACCCAGTACTTC.